The count of the clone carrying this T cell receptor (beta chain) is one. Per germline, CDR1 MNHNY and CDR2 SVGAGI (reference sequence). This CDR3 has 16 amino acids. The J segment lost 1 base and the V segment lost 5 bases, leaving 3 bases of the junction unmatched. The repertoire was sequenced with immunoSEQ multiplex PCR; TCRdb's copy has only in-frame clones and lacks some. The sample contains some 120,000 clones, around 87% of which appear only once. The sample belongs to a study of control samples from healthy donors and cancer patients. The sequenced sample was blood. The TCR sequence derives from a man aged 55-75 years in good health. The genes are TRBV6-6 and TRBJ2-2; the match to TRBD2 covers 11 bases. CDR3 coding DNA: TGTGCCAGCAGTAAGCTAGCGGGGGGGAACACCGGGGAGCTGTTTTTT. This encodes CASSKLAGGNTGELFF.